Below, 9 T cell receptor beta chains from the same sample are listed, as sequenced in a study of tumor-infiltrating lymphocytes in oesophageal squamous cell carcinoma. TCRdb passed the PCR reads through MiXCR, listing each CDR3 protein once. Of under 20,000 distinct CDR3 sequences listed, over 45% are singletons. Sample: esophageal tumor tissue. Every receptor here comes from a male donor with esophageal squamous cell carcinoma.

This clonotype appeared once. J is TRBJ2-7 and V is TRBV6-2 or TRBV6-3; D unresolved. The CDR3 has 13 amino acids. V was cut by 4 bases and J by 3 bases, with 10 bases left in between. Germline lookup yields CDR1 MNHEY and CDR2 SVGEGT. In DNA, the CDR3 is TGTGCCAGCAGTTGGAATCTGGGCTACGAGCAGTACTTC. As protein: CASSWNLGYEQYF.

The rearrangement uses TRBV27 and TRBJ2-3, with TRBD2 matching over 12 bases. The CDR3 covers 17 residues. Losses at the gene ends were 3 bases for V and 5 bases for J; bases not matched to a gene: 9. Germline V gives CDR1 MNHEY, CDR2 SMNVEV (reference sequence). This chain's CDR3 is CASSFPSGRVGGDTQYF. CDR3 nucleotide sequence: TGTGCCAGCAGTTTTCCTAGCGGGAGGGTTGGTGGAGATACGCAGTATTTT.

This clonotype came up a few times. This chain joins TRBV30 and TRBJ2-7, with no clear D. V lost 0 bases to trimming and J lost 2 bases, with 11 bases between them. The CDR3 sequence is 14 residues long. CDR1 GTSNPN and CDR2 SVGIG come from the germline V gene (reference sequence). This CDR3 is CAWSVMTGTYEQYF. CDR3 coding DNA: TGTGCCTGGAGTGTAATGACTGGGACCTACGAGCAGTACTTC.

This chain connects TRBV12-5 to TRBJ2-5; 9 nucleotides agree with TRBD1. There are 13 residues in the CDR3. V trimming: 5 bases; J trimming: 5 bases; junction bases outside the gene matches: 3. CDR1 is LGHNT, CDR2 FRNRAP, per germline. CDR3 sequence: CASGPDRGETQYF. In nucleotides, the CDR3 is TGTGCTAGTGGTCCGGACAGGGGTGAGACCCAGTACTTC.

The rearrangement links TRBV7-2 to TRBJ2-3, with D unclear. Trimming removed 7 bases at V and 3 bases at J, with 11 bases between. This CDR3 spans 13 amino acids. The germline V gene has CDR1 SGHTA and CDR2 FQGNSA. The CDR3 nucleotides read TGTGCCAGCACCTATAAGCCTACAGATACGCAGTATTTT. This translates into CASTYKPTDTQYF.

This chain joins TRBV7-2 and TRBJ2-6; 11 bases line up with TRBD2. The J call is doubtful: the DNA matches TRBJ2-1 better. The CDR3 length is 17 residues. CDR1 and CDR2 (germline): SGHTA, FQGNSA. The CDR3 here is CASIHTRTSGGSGTQFF. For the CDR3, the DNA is TGTGCCAGCATTCACACTCGAACTAGCGGGGGATCTGGGACCCAGTTCTTC.

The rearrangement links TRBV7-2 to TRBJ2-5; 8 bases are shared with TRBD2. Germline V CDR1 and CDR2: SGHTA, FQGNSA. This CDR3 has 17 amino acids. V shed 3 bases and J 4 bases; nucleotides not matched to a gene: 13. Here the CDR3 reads CASSFLTGGLKGETQYF. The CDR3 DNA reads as TGTGCCAGCAGCTTTCTCACGGGGGGGCTTAAGGGAGAGACCCAGTACTTC.

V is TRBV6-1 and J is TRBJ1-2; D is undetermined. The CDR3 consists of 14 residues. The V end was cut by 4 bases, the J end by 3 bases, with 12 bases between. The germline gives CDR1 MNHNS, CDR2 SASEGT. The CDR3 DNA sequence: TGTGCCAGCAGTGCTCGGTGGAGGGACTATGGCTACACCTTC. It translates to CASSARWRDYGYTF.

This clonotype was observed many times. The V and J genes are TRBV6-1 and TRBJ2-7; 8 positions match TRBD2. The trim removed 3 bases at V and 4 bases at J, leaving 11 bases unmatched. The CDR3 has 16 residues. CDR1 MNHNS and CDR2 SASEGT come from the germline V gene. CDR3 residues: CASSDASGGRPYEQYF. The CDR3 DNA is TGTGCCAGCAGTGATGCCAGCGGGGGCCGTCCATACGAGCAGTACTTC.